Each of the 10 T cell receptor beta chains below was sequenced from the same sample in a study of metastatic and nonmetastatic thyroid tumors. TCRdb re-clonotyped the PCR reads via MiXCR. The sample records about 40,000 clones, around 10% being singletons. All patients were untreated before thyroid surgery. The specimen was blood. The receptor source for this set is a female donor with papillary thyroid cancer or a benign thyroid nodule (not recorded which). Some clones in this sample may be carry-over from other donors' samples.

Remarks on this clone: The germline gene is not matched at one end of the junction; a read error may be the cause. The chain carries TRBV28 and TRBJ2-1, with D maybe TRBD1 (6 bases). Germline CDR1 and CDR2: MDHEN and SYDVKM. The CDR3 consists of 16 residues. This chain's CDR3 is CASSESRGDTYNEHFF. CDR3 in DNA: TGTGCCAGCAGTGAAAGTAGAGGGGACACCTACAATGAGCACTTCTTC.

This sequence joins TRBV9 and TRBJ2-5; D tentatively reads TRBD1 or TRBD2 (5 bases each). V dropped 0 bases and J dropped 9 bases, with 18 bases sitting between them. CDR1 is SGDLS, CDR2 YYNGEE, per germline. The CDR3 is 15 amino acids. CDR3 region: CASSVAAGQAEAQYF. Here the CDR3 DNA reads TGTGCCAGCAGCGTAGCGGCAGGGCAGGCGGAGGCCCAGTACTTC. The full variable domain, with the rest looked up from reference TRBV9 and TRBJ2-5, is DSGVTQTPKHLITATGQRVTLRCSPRSGDLSVYWYQQSLDQGLQFLIQYYNGEERAKGNILERFSAQQFPDLHSELNLSSLELGDSALYFCASSVAAGQAEAQYFGPGTRLLVL.

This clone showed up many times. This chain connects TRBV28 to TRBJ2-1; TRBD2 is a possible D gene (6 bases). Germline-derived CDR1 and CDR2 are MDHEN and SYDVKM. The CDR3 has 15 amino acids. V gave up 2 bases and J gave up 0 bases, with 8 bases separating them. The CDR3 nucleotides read TGTGCCAGCAGTTTAGCGGGAAGCTCCTACAATGAGCAGTTCTTC. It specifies CASSLAGSSYNEQFF.

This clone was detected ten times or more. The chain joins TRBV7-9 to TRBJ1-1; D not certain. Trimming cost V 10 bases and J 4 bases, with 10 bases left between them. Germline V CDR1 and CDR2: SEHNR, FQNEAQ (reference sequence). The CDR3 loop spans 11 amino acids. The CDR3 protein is CAILSGTEAFF. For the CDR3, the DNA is TGTGCCATCCTTAGCGGCACTGAAGCTTTCTTT. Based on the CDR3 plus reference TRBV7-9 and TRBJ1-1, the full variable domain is DTGVSQNPRHKITKRGQNVTFRCDPISEHNRLYWYRQTLGQGPEFLTYFQNEAQLEKSRLLSDRFSAERPKGSFSTLEIQRTEQGDSAMYLCAILSGTEAFFGQGTRLTVV.

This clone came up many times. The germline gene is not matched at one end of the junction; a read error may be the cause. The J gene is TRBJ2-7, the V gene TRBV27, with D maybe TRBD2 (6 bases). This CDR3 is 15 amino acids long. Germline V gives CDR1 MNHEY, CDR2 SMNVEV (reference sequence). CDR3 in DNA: TGTGCCAGCAGTGTATCAGGGAGGTTCACCTACGAGCAGTACTTC. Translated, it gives CASSVSGRFTYEQYF.

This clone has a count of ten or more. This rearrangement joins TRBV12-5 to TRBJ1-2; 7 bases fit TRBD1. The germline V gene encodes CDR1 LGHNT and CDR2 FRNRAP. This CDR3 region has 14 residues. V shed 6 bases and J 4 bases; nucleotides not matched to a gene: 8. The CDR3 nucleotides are TGTGCTAGTGGCCTTGACAGGGCCCCCTATGGCTACACCTTC. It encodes CASGLDRAPYGYTF.

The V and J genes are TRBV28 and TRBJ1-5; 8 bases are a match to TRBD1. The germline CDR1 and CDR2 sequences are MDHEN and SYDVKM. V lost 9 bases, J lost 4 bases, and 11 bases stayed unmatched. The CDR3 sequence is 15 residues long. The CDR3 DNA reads TGTGCCAGAAGAACACTCGGACAGGGTAATCAGCCCCAGCATTTT. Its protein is CARRTLGQGNQPQHF.

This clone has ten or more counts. The CDR3 sequence is CSASTGGGNREQYF. The DNA for the CDR3 is TGCAGTGCATCAACAGGGGGCGGGAACCGCGAGCAGTACTTC. The rearrangement joins TRBV20-1 to TRBJ2-7, with TRBD1 matching over 9 bases. J gave up 6 bases and V 6 bases, and 12 bases lay outside the gene matches. The CDR3 is 14 residues long. Germline V CDR1 and CDR2: DFQATT, SNEGSKA (reference sequence).

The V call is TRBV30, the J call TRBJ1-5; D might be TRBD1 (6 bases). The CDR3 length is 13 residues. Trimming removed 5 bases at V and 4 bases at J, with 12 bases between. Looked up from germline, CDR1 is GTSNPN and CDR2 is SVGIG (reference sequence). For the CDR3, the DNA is TGTGCCTGGGAAGGGGGGAAGAATCAGCCCCAGCATTTT. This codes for CAWEGGKNQPQHF.

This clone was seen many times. The CDR3 nucleotides are TGTGCCAGCAGTGTTTTAACGGACTCTGGGGCCAACGTCCTGACTTTC. It yields the protein CASSVLTDSGANVLTF. This chain connects TRBV6-1 to TRBJ2-6; D unclear. The CDR3 runs 16 residues. V dropped 4 bases and J dropped 0 bases, with 10 bases sitting between them. Germline CDR1 and CDR2: MNHNS and SASEGT.